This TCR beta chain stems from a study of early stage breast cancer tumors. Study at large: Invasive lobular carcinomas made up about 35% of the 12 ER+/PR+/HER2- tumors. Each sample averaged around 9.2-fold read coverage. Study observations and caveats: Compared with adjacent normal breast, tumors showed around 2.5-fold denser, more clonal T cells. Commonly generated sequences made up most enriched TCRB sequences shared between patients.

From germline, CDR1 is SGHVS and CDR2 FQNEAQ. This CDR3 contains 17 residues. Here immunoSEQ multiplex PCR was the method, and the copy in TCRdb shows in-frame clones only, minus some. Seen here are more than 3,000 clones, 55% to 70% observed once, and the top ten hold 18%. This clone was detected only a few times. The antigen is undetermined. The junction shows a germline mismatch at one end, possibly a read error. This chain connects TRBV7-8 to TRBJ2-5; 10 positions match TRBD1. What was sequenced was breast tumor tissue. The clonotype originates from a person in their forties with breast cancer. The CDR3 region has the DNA TGTGCCAGCAGCTTAGGGGGTCTCGGGACAGGGGACTGGATGGCACACTTC. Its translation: CASSLGGLGTGDWMAHF.